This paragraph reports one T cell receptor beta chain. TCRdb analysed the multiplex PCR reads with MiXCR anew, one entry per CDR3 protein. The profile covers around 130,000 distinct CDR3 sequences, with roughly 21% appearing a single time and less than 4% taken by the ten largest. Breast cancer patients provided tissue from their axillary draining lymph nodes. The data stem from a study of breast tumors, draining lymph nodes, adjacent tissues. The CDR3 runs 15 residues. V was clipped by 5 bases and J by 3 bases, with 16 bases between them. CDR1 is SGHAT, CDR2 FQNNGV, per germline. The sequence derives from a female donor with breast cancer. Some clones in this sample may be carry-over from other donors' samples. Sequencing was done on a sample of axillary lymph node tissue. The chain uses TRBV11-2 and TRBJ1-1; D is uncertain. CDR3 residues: CASSATRGLDTEAFF. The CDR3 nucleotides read TGTGCCAGCAGCGCCACCCGGGGATTGGACACTGAAGCTTTCTTT.